Given below is one T cell receptor beta chain in context. The clone's antigen remains unknown. Per-base quality was not reported, and no clone a single base away is much larger than it. The data originate from a study of beta chain features in type 1 diabetes (dated by TCRdb to the late 2010s). Some background on the complete study: Mean age, gender distribution, total cell number and subset yield were not different between patients and healthy donors. A total of 90 million to 140 million sorted cells were examined across all samples, and RNA yield correlated strongly with the number of cells per subset. The study compared the TCRB repertoires of sorted circulating CD4+ T cell subsets in recently diagnosed type 1 diabetes patients with those in matched healthy donors. Regulatory and stem cell-like memory subsets were obtained from only 8 patients and roughly eight healthy donors, while naive and central memory subsets were obtained from all 28 donors.

V and J are trimmed by 5 bases and 3 bases, and the gene matches miss 8 bases of the junction. CDR1 and CDR2 were assigned from the germline V gene (reference sequence) as SEHNR and FQNEAQ. The CDR3 goes from the cysteine to the phenylalanine over 16 residues. This entry keeps only the CDR3 DNA: 48 bases, framed from base 1. A single peripheral blood draw of about 116 mL on average was collected from each donor into heparinised tubes. Naive, central memory, regulatory and stem cell-like memory CD4+ T cells were sorted on a BD FACSAria II using a panel including CD45RO, CCR7, CD25, CD127, CD95 and CD27. Purity was above 98% for every sorted population. Right away, PBMCs were isolated by Lymphoprep density gradient centrifugation and were stained directly, with no culture step. So that batch effects would be minimized, each experiment stained and sorted samples in pairs, pairing one healthy donor with one patient.

The entire isolated RNA was reverse transcribed using the High Capacity cDNA Reverse Transcription Kit, and thus expressed TCRB transcripts were sequenced. Deep immunoSEQ sequencing was applied to naive, central memory and regulatory T cell samples, giving an average of approximately 3.8 million total reads per sample. Sorted cells were lysed in RLT buffer and RNA was extracted with DNase-treated RNeasy Micro or Mini kits, depending on cell number. Each cell subset was processed separately to prevent cross-contamination, with patient and healthy donor samples processed together. TCRB sequences were amplified from cDNA with the immunoSEQ multiplex PCR, producing 87-bp fragments spanning the CDR3 region. The amplicons were sequenced using the Illumina HiSeq platform. Concerning the study's data processing: PCR bias was corrected computationally using synthetic template baselines, and reads within Hamming distance 2 were collapsed, with unmergeable singletons discarded. Reads were aligned against IMGT so that V, D and J genes, CDR3 length and insertions or deletions at six rearrangement sites could be assigned. Within each subset, clonotype counts were normalized to the number of sorted cells before true diversity and Gini coefficients were calculated with the tcR R package. Repertoire sharing was quantified using the overlap coefficient calculated on TCRB nucleotide sequences. As a proxy for the pre-selection repertoire, out-of-frame TCRB sequences from naive cells were analyzed. As stored in TCRdb, this immuneACCESS dataset retains in-frame rearrangements with V and J assigned. A fraction of the clones does not appear; measured against another copy, unresolved V genes explain less than half of the discrepancy, and the remainder lacks a known reason. The V and J calls and clone size come from that table; D and trimming were worked out from the DNA. In this sample the table shows about 300,000 clones, about 13% of which occur a single time. Clones ranked in the top ten supply roughly 0.015% of the sample.

Broader findings and caveats from the paper: Only small numbers of individuals were included in the HLA sub-analyses, which left unresolved whether HLA type had any influence on TCRB rearrangement. Naive, central memory and regulatory TCRB repertoires appeared to be more alike among patients than among healthy donors. Fewer insertions and more nucleotide deletions at VDJ recombination sites were observed in patients with type 1 diabetes, implying thymic rearrangement abnormalities. Shorter templates might be favored by PCR, yet because patient and control samples were amplified and corrected together, any such skew would affect both groups equally. Because cDNA rather than genomic DNA was sequenced, highly expressing activated cells could have been over-represented, although no difference in activation and CD3 levels was found between groups. A moderate but significant shortening of TCRB CDR3 length was observed in type 1 diabetes patients in all four CD4+ subsets.

Rearrangement joined TRBV7-9 to TRBJ2-3, and TRBD1 matches 10 of the central bases. The TCR comes from a woman under 30 with type 1 diabetes. The material sequenced was naive CD4+ T cells from blood. Taken with the paper, the label for cell subset or site translates to: true naive CD4+ T cells. The CDR3: CASSHGDRGRTDTQYF. The DNA sequence follows: TGTGCCAGCAGCCACGGGGACAGGGGCAGAACAGATACGCAGTATTTT.